These T cell receptor beta chains were read from a single sample in a study of identical twins. MiXCR was run by TCRdb on the 5' RACE reads, yielding one entry per CDR3 protein. The data hold roughly 480,000 distinct CDR3 sequences, with roughly 24% observed a single time. These data are also associated with another study on T cells expressing NK-cell markers.

Specimen: CD4+ T cells sorted from blood. The source of these receptors is a woman between 18 and 29 years old in good health. Each CDR3 is given with its conserved first and last residue. A D gene is named only where the DNA matches it firmly. Clone size is given for some rows only: seen once, a few or many times, or a class if the clone is expanded.

TGTGCCAGCCAAAACGGACAGGGAACAGATACGCAGTATTTT CASQNGQGTDTQYF TRBD1 TRBV28 . TRBJ2-3
TGCGCCAGCAGTATCTCCGGGGGGGAGACCCAGTACTTC CASSISGGETQYF TRBD2 TRBV10-1 few TRBJ2-5
TGTGCCAGCAGCCCCGGGACTAGCGGGATGAGCGGGGAGCTGTTTTTT CASSPGTSGMSGELFF TRBD2 TRBV12-3/TRBV12-4 . TRBJ2-2
TGCAGCGCTGGGCCTGGGGGCAATCAGCCCCAGCATTTT CSAGPGGNQPQHF . TRBV29-1 few TRBJ1-5
TGTGCCAGCATCTTGGTAGGGACTGAAGCTTTCTTT CASILVGTEAFF . TRBV5-6 . TRBJ1-1
TGTGCCAGCAGCCAAGACGTAAACACTGAAGCTTTCTTT CASSQDVNTEAFF . TRBV6-1 . TRBJ1-1
TGTGCCAGCACCTCCGGGACAGGTGATTACAATGAGCAGTTCTTC CASTSGTGDYNEQFF TRBD1 TRBV7-9 . TRBJ2-1
TGTGCCAGCAGTTGGGGGGGCCCCGCGAACACCGGGGAGCTGTTTTTT CASSWGGPANTGELFF . TRBV6-8 few TRBJ2-2
TGCAGTGCAATCGGACAGGCGGATACGCAGTATTTT CSAIGQADTQYF TRBD1 TRBV20-1 few TRBJ2-3
TGTGCCAGCAGCTTAGGGGGGACTAGCGGACCCACAGATACGCAGTATTTT CASSLGGTSGPTDTQYF TRBD2 TRBV11-3 . TRBJ2-3
TGTGCCAGCAGCTTAGGGACAGGATTACGAAAGCAGTTCTTC CASSLGTGLRKQFF TRBD1 TRBV7-9 few TRBJ2-1
TGTGCCAGCAGCTTATGGTCTAGCGGTGCCTACGAGCAGTACTTC CASSLWSSGAYEQYF TRBD2 TRBV7-2 few TRBJ2-7
TGCGCCAGCAGCCTCACAGGGGGAAAAACTGAAGCTTTCTTT CASSLTGGKTEAFF TRBD1 TRBV5-1 few TRBJ1-1
TGCGCCAGCAGCCTGCCCCGGGACAGGGAAGATACGCAGTATTTT CASSLPRDREDTQYF TRBD1 TRBV5-1 few TRBJ2-3
TGTGCCAGCAGTTATAAGGGGAACACTGAAGCTTTCTTT CASSYKGNTEAFF . TRBV6-5 few TRBJ1-1
TGCAGTGCTAGTAGGGACAGTGATTCACCCCTCCACTTT CSASRDSDSPLHF TRBD1 TRBV20-1 . TRBJ1-6
TGCGCCAGCACGTCTAGCGGCCAAGAGACCCAGTACTTC CASTSSGQETQYF TRBD2 TRBV10-2 few TRBJ2-5
TGTGCCAGCAGTTACTCGGGCCTCCGGGGTACGCAGTATTTT CASSYSGLRGTQYF . TRBV6-5 few TRBJ2-3
TGTGCCAGCAGCCTCCTAGCATGGGCTGAAGCTTTCTTT CASSLLAWAEAFF . TRBV28 . TRBJ1-1
TGCAGTGCTAGTCTCCCTGTGAGGGGCACAGATACGCAGTATTTT CSASLPVRGTDTQYF . TRBV20-1 few TRBJ2-3
TGTGCCAGCAGTTTTTTGGCGGCAGCTAGCACAGATACGCAGTATTTT CASSFLAAASTDTQYF . TRBV7-6 . TRBJ2-3
TGCGCCAGCAGCCTTGACGCGACCTACGAGCAGTACTTC CASSLDATYEQYF . TRBV5-1 few TRBJ2-7
TGTGCCAGCAGCTTAATGGGGGCTGGCTTAGAGACCCAGTACTTC CASSLMGAGLETQYF . TRBV7-2 . TRBJ2-5
TGTGCCAGCAGGCTAGCGGGAGCCCATGAGCAGTTCTTC CASRLAGAHEQFF TRBD2 TRBV3-1 . TRBJ2-1
TGTGCCAGCAGCTTAGGGATTAGCGGGGGGCCCGGTTTAGATACGCAGTATTTT CASSLGISGGPGLDTQYF TRBD2 TRBV11-2 . TRBJ2-3
TGTGCCAGCAGCCCGACTAGCGGCCCAATGGAGACCCAGTACTTC CASSPTSGPMETQYF TRBD2 TRBV4-2 . TRBJ2-5
TGTGCCAGCAGGTCACAGGGGCGGAATTCACCCCTCCACTTT CASRSQGRNSPLHF TRBD1 TRBV6-1 . TRBJ1-6
TGTGCCAGCAGCTTAGTGAATTATGCGGACGAAAACACAGATACGCAGTATTTT CASSLVNYADENTDTQYF . TRBV11-2 . TRBJ2-3
TGTGCCAGCGGACTCAGGGGTGGCCCTGTTACGAGGCAGTACTTC CASGLRGGPVTRQYF . TRBV6-2/TRBV6-3 . TRBJ2-7
TGCAGTGCTTCTGTGGACCACCAAGAGACCCAGTACTTC CSASVDHQETQYF . TRBV20-1 . TRBJ2-5
TGTGCCAGCAGTTTACGCGAGCAGTTCTTC CASSLREQFF . TRBV12-3/TRBV12-4 . TRBJ2-1
TGCGCCAGCAGCCAACAACCCTCGCAGGAGACCCAGTACTTC CASSQQPSQETQYF . TRBV5-1 . TRBJ2-5
TGTGCCAGCAGCCAAGAATGGGGGACGGTCACCGGGGAGCTGTTTTTT CASSQEWGTVTGELFF . TRBV3-1 few TRBJ2-2
TGTGCCAGCAAATTATCAGGGGGCACTGAAGCTTTCTTT CASKLSGGTEAFF TRBD1 TRBV27 many TRBJ1-1
TGTGCCAGCGGGGACAGGAACACTGAAGCTTTCTTT CASGDRNTEAFF TRBD1 TRBV12-3/TRBV12-4 few TRBJ1-1
TGTGCCAGCAGTGGGGGCCGGGGAGAAAACACTGAAGCTTTCTTT CASSGGRGENTEAFF . TRBV6-1 . TRBJ1-1
TGTGCCATCAGTGAGTCGACTCAGGGAGCCGGGGAGCTGTTTTTT CAISESTQGAGELFF . TRBV10-3 few TRBJ2-2
TGCAGTGCTAGGAAGGCTCGCGGGACGAACACCGGGGAGCTGTTTTTT CSARKARGTNTGELFF . TRBV20-1 . TRBJ2-2
TGCGCCAGCAGCTTGGAACCTAGCGGGAGACGGTACGAGCAGTACTTC CASSLEPSGRRYEQYF TRBD2 TRBV5-1 . TRBJ2-7
TGTGCCAGCAGCTTGGCGAGTAACGTCTACAATGAGCAGTTCTTC CASSLASNVYNEQFF . TRBV7-2 . TRBJ2-1
TGCGCCAGCAGCTTGGTAGGGAGGGATACGCAGTATTTT CASSLVGRDTQYF . TRBV5-1 few TRBJ2-3
TGTGCCAGCAGCCATGAACACAGCGATGTGGTTTTCAATGAGCAGTTCTTC CASSHEHSDVVFNEQFF . TRBV3-1 . TRBJ2-1